This passage covers 29 T cell receptor beta chains from one sample sequenced in a study of PD-L1 blockade in urothelial cancer. Time point in this sample: peripheral blood 6 weeks after treatment start. TCRdb's table, derived via immunoSEQ multiplex PCR, lists solely in-frame clones and lacks some. This sample has nearly 45,000 clones; roughly four fifths occur once, and the top ten carry about 13%. The sequencing used PBMCs, collected around atezolizumab (anti-PD-L1) treatment. These receptor sequences come from a man in his sixties with urothelial cancer.

V usage is TRBV5-1 and J usage is TRBJ1-1, with 10 nucleotides matching TRBD1. The germline V gene has CDR1 SGHRS and CDR2 YFSETQ. V trimming: 4 bases; J trimming: 10 bases; junction bases outside the gene matches: 10. The CDR3 has 14 residues. CDR3 sequence: CASSSLDRGQGAFF. CDR3 coding DNA: TGCGCCAGCAGCAGTCTCGACAGGGGGCAAGGAGCTTTCTTT.

The rearrangement joins TRBV27 to TRBJ1-5; D is uncertain. Trimming took off 7 bases at V and 7 bases at J, with 20 bases between the two ends. The CDR3 covers 15 residues. Germline V lookup: CDR1 MNHEY, CDR2 SMNVEV (reference sequence). The CDR3 coding sequence is TGTGCCAGCACCAGCGGGATCCCCGGCAGGCAGCCCCAGCATTTT. Protein sequence: CASTSGIPGRQPQHF.

V usage is TRBV2 and J usage is TRBJ2-4; 10 bases match TRBD1. J gave up 8 bases and V 9 bases, and 7 bases lay outside the gene matches. The CDR3 extends over 13 amino acids. The germline V gene has CDR1 SNHLY and CDR2 FYNNEI. The CDR3: CARRGQGKDIQYF. The CDR3 region has the DNA TGTGCCAGACGGGGACAGGGGAAGGACATTCAGTACTTC.

The chain couples TRBV7-8 to TRBJ2-1; the match to TRBD2 covers 9 bases. Trimming took 3 bases from V and 6 from J; bases not matched to a gene: 15. Germline-derived CDR1 and CDR2 are SGHVS and FQNEAQ. CDR3 length: 18 residues. The chain's CDR3 is CASSLPNRFSGGRNEQFF. CDR3 coding DNA: TGTGCCAGCAGCTTGCCCAACCGGTTTAGCGGGGGCCGCAATGAGCAGTTCTTC.

The chain carries TRBV6-5 and TRBJ2-1; weak D call: TRBD2 (7 bases). The CDR3 is 13 amino acids. V was pared by 7 bases and J by 7 bases, with 14 bases between. CDR1 is MNHEY, CDR2 SVGAGI, per germline. The CDR3 DNA is TGTGCCAGCACGCGGGGGCTGGGGAATGAGCAGTTCTTC. This sequence encodes CASTRGLGNEQFF.

This chain links TRBV27 with TRBJ2-1, with 13 bases aligning to TRBD2. This CDR3 comprises 17 residues. Trimming removed 5 bases from V and 7 bases from J; junction bases left unmatched: 11. In germline, CDR1 is MNHEY, CDR2 SMNVEV (reference sequence). CDR3 in DNA: TGTGCCAGCAGTGGGACTAGCGGGGAGGTTCGTCGGAATGAGCAGTTCTTC. This sequence encodes CASSGTSGEVRRNEQFF.

V is TRBV19 and J is TRBJ1-1; D is unresolved. Looked up from germline, CDR1 is LNHDA and CDR2 is SQIVND (reference sequence). The CDR3 totals 15 residues. The V end lost 7 bases, the J end lost 0 bases, and 15 bases lay between the germline ends. CDR3 sequence reads: CASTFYPNVNTEAFF. CDR3 nucleotide sequence: TGTGCCAGTACCTTCTACCCCAATGTGAACACTGAAGCTTTCTTT. The whole variable domain, filled in from reference TRBV19 and TRBJ1-1, reads DGGITQSPKYLFRKEGQNVTLSCEQNLNHDAMYWYRQDPGQGLRLIYYSQIVNDFQKGDIAEGYSVSREKKESFPLTVTSAQKNPTAFYLCASTFYPNVNTEAFFGQGTRLTVV.

CDR3 loop: CATGQGTDTQYF. DNA of the CDR3: TGTGCCACCGGACAGGGCACAGATACGCAGTATTTT. V usage is TRBV10-3 and J usage is TRBJ2-3, with 7 positions matching TRBD1. CDR3 length: 12 amino acids. V lost 10 bases and J lost 1; bases outside the gene matches: 2. CDR1 is ENHRY, CDR2 SYGVKD, per germline.

The V gene is TRBV11-2, the J gene TRBJ2-1, with 13 bases that match TRBD2. After removal of 5 bases from V and 6 bases from J, the junction contained 7 bases not matched to a gene. CDR3 size: 16 residues. CDR1 is SGHAT, CDR2 FQNNGV, per germline. CDR3: CASSQGLAGTGNEQFF. DNA of the CDR3: TGTGCCAGCAGCCAGGGACTAGCGGGAACGGGCAATGAGCAGTTCTTC.

The chain has TRBV27 and TRBJ2-7, with D maybe TRBD2 (5 bases). CDR1 is MNHEY and CDR2 is SMNVEV in the germline V gene (reference sequence). The CDR3 spans 13 residues. V was cut by 5 bases and J by 3 bases, with 11 bases left in between. CDR3 bases: TGTGCCAGCAGTCTATGGGCGGGCTACGAGCAGTACTTC. It specifies CASSLWAGYEQYF.

The CDR3 DNA sequence: TGTGCCACCTCCAGGTCCTATGTGGGCTACACCTTC. Protein: CATSRSYVGYTF. V and J are TRBV28 and TRBJ1-2; D gene ambiguous. The CDR3 extends over 12 amino acids. Between the trimmed V and J ends, which lost 10 bases and 8 bases, there was a span of 17 bases. The V gene's germline CDR1 is MDHEN and CDR2 SYDVKM.

The V and J genes are TRBV7-2 and TRBJ2-7; 12 nucleotides match TRBD2. The CDR3 runs to 15 residues. Looked up from germline, CDR1 is SGHTA and CDR2 is FQGNSA. V shed 5 bases, J shed 2 bases, and the junction held 4 bases outside the gene matches. The CDR3 bases are TGTGCCAGCAGCATCGGGACTAGCGGGCCCTACGAGCAGTACTTC. This translates into CASSIGTSGPYEQYF.

The table lists this clone with a few counts. This chain links TRBV19 with TRBJ1-5; TRBD1 matches 7 bases. CDR3 length: 17 residues. Per the germline V gene, CDR1 is LNHDA and CDR2 is SQIVND (reference sequence). J lost 2 bases, V lost 3 bases, and 10 bases had no gene match. The CDR3 protein is CASSISPTGSGNQPQHF. CDR3 coding DNA: TGTGCCAGTAGTATTTCCCCGACAGGGAGCGGCAATCAGCCCCAGCATTTT.

The sample holds a few counts of this clone. The chain is built from TRBV7-9 and TRBJ1-5; D is perhaps TRBD1 (6 bases). This CDR3 contains 13 residues. Germline V gene sequence: CDR1 SEHNR, CDR2 FQNEAQ (reference sequence). Trimming took 6 bases from V and 11 from J, leaving 17 bases between them. The CDR3 region has the DNA TGTGCCAGCAGTTTGGGAGGGGGTGGGTCCCAGCATTTT. It specifies CASSLGGGGSQHF.

The chain uses TRBV7-9 and TRBJ1-3; D is uncertain. V was shortened by 5 bases and J by 4 bases, with 6 bases between the two germline ends. The length of the CDR3 is 12 residues. CDR1 and CDR2 (germline): SEHNR, FQNEAQ (reference sequence). For the CDR3, the DNA is TGTGCCAGCAGCCCACAAGGAAACACCATATATTTT. It yields the protein CASSPQGNTIYF. Complete variable domain (other parts from reference TRBV7-9 and TRBJ1-3): DTGVSQNPRHKITKRGQNVTFRCDPISEHNRLYWYRQTLGQGPEFLTYFQNEAQLEKSRLLSDRFSAERPKGSFSTLEIQRTEQGDSAMYLCASSPQGNTIYFGEGSWLTVV.

This rearrangement joins TRBV5-6 to TRBJ2-1, with D perhaps matching TRBD2 (5 bases). The CDR3 is 13 amino acids. Germline V gene lookup returns CDR1 SGHDT and CDR2 YYEEEE. Trimming took 4 bases from V and 7 from J, leaving 12 bases between them. This CDR3 is CASSQGTGNEQFF. As DNA, the CDR3 is TGTGCCAGCAGCCAAGGAACGGGGAATGAGCAGTTCTTC.

The V gene is TRBV28, the J gene TRBJ1-2, with D hard to call. CDR1 MDHEN and CDR2 SYDVKM come from the germline V gene. V lost 5 bases and J 7 bases, leaving 14 bases between the germline ends. CDR3 length: 13 amino acids. The CDR3 here is CASSPPAEGGYTF. As DNA, the CDR3 is TGTGCCAGCAGTCCCCCGGCCGAGGGTGGCTACACCTTC.

This sequence joins TRBV29-1 and TRBJ1-1, with 8 bases that match TRBD1. In germline, CDR1 is SQVTM, CDR2 ANQGSEA. This CDR3 region has 10 residues. V was clipped by 5 bases and J by 11 bases; unmatched bases: 4. The CDR3 sequence is CSVRQGTAFF. For the CDR3, the DNA is TGCAGCGTTCGACAGGGGACGGCTTTCTTT.

This clone was counted between two and nine times. V is TRBV10-3 and J is TRBJ2-7; 13 positions match TRBD2. Trimming cost V 4 bases and J 12 bases; bases outside gene matches: 9. Germline CDR1 is ENHRY and CDR2 is SYGVKD. CDR3 size: 14 residues. The CDR3 bases are TGTGCCATCAGTGGGGGGACTAGCGGGGTCGGACTGTACTTC. As protein: CAISGGTSGVGLYF.

This clone was seen only a few times. CDR3 residues: CASTMTATSYEQYF. CDR3 nucleotide sequence: TGTGCCAGCACTATGACCGCCACGTCCTACGAGCAGTACTTC. This chain uses TRBV19 with TRBJ2-7; D uncertain. Germline V gene lookup returns CDR1 LNHDA and CDR2 SQIVND (reference sequence). The CDR3 length is 14 residues. The V gene lost 9 bases and the J gene lost 1 base, with 16 bases spanning the gap.

The rearrangement links TRBV28 to TRBJ1-5; D is ambiguous. Germline V CDR1 and CDR2: MDHEN, SYDVKM. The V and J ends lost 5 bases and 2 bases respectively, with 19 bases between them. The CDR3 spans 17 residues. DNA of the CDR3: TGTGCCAGCAGTCCCGAGTGGCGGGGATCGGGCAATCAGCCCCAGCATTTT. Translation: CASSPEWRGSGNQPQHF.

V gene TRBV5-1 combines with J gene TRBJ2-5; 10 bases agree with TRBD2. The length of the CDR3 is 16 residues. V lost 4 bases to trimming and J lost 1 base; unmatched junction nucleotides: 7. Germline assignment: CDR1 SGHRS and CDR2 YFSETQ. The CDR3 here is CASSLAGASGQETQYF. CDR3 coding DNA: TGCGCCAGCAGCCTAGCGGGGGCTTCTGGCCAAGAGACCCAGTACTTC.

The rearrangement joins TRBV5-1 to TRBJ1-2, with a possible D match to TRBD1 (6 bases). The V end was cut by 0 bases, the J end by 6 bases, with 12 bases between. There are 14 residues in the CDR3. CDR1 is SGHRS and CDR2 is YFSETQ in the germline V gene. CDR3 amino acids: CASSLVAGANGYTF. The CDR3 bases are TGCGCCAGCAGCTTGGTGGCGGGGGCGAATGGCTACACCTTC.

The gene calls are TRBV29-1 and TRBJ1-2; possibly TRBD1 for D (6 bases). CDR3 length: 12 amino acids. Germline V CDR1 and CDR2: SQVTM, ANQGSEA. Trimming left V 6 bases short and J 11 bases short, with 19 bases between. CDR3 sequence reads: CSVTGIGGRYTF. The CDR3 nucleotides read TGCAGCGTCACCGGGATAGGGGGAAGATACACCTTC.

This clone appeared a single time. V usage is TRBV5-4 and J usage is TRBJ2-5; TRBD1 aligns across 7 bases. This CDR3 is built from 15 residues. The J segment lost 5 bases and the V segment lost 4 bases, leaving 11 bases of the junction unmatched. CDR1 is SGHNT, CDR2 YYREEE, per germline (reference sequence). The CDR3 DNA is TGTGCCAGCAGCAACAGACAGGGTTCCGGTGAGACCCAGTACTTC. Its protein is CASSNRQGSGETQYF.

This chain uses TRBV6-6 with TRBJ1-2; a possible D gene is TRBD1 (6 bases). V dropped 6 bases and J dropped 7 bases, with 18 bases sitting between them. The CDR3 spans 14 residues. Germline V lookup: CDR1 MNHNY, CDR2 SVGAGI (reference sequence). The DNA for the CDR3 is TGTGCCAGCAGCTACGGGGCGGGGGCCAGTGGCTACACCTTC. This translates into CASSYGAGASGYTF.

In its sample, this clone was seen a few times. The chain employs TRBV6-6 and TRBJ2-6; 7 bases map to TRBD2. The germline V gene encodes CDR1 MNHNY and CDR2 SVGAGI (reference sequence). The V gene end was trimmed by 6 bases and the J gene end by 6 bases; junction bases not matched to a gene: 5. The length of the CDR3 is 14 residues. This chain's CDR3 is CASRGGSEANVLTF. The CDR3 coding sequence is TGTGCCAGCAGGGGGGGGTCGGAGGCCAACGTCCTGACTTTC.

The CDR3 DNA reads as TGTGCCAGCAGCTTAGATGAGGGAAGGGCATCCTACAATGAGCAGTTCTTC. It codes for CASSLDEGRASYNEQFF. The J gene is TRBJ2-1, the V gene TRBV11-2, with D possibly matching TRBD2 (5 bases). CDR3 length: 17 amino acids. V was pared by 0 bases and J by 1 base, with 13 bases between. CDR1 and CDR2 from the germline V gene are SGHAT and FQNNGV.

This clone appeared a few times. The chain is built from TRBV7-6 and TRBJ2-7, with 10 bases fitting TRBD2. Losses at the gene ends were 1 base for V and 1 base for J; bases not matched to a gene: 4. CDR3 size: 16 residues. Germline V gene data show CDR1 as SGHVS and CDR2 as FNYEAQ. The DNA for the CDR3 is TGTGCCAGCAGCTTAGAGGCTAGCGGGGGATCCTACGAGCAGTACTTC. It encodes CASSLEASGGSYEQYF.